This T cell receptor beta chain was obtained from a study of patients and donors after allogeneic stem cell transplantation. Germline V gene lookup returns CDR1 GTSNPN and CDR2 SVGIG (reference sequence). This CDR3 has 15 amino acids. Deletions cut 4 bases from V and 6 bases from J, with 21 bases between. TCRdb passed the RT-PCR reads through MiXCR, listing each CDR3 protein once. The sample holds 70,000 to 85,000 distinct CDR3 sequences, around 27% seen once. The sequenced sample consisted of blood, either unsorted or a sorted T cell fraction (not recorded which). The rearrangement joins TRBV30 to TRBJ1-2; D is uncertain. This receptor was taken from a human donor who was either an allogeneic HSCT recipient or a stem cell or donor lymphocyte infusion donor (not recorded which). It is not recorded whose cells these are; they may come from a transplant donor. In nucleotides, the CDR3 is TGTGCCTGGACCCGGACGAAATTAAAGAGCCATGGCTACACCTTC. Amino acids: CAWTRTKLKSHGYTF.